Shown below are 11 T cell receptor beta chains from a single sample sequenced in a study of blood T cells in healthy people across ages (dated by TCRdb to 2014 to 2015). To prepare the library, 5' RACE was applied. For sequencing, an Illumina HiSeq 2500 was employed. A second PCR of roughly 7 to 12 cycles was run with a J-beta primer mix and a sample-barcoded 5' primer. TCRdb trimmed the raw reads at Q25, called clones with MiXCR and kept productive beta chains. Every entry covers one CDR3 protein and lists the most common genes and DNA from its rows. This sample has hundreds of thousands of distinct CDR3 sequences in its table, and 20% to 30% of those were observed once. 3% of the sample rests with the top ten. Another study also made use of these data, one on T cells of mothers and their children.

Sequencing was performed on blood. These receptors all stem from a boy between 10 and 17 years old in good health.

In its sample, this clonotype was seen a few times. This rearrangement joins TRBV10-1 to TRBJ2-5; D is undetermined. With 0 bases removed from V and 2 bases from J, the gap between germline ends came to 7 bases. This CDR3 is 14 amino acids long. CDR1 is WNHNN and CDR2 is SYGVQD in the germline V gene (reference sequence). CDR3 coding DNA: TGCGCCAGCAGTGAGTCGACCCAGCAAGAGACCCAGTACTTC. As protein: CASSESTQQETQYF.

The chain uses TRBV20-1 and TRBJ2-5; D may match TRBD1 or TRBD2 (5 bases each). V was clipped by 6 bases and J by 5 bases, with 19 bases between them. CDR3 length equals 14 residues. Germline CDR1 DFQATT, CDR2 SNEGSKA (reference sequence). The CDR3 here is CSAHIPGAEETQYF. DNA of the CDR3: TGCAGTGCCCACATCCCCGGGGCCGAGGAGACCCAGTACTTC.

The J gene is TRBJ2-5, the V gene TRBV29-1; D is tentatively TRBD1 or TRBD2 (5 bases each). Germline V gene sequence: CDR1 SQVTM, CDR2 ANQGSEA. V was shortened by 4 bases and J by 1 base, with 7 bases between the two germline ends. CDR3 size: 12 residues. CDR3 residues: CSVGDLQETQYF. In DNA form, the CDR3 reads TGCAGCGTTGGGGACCTCCAAGAGACCCAGTACTTC.

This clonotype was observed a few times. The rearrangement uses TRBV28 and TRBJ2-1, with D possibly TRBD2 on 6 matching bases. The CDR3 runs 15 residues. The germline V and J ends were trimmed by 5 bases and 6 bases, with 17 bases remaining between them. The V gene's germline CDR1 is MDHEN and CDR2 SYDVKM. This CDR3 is CASSSTSSRFNEQFF. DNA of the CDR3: TGTGCCAGCAGTAGTACTAGCTCACGATTCAATGAGCAGTTCTTC.

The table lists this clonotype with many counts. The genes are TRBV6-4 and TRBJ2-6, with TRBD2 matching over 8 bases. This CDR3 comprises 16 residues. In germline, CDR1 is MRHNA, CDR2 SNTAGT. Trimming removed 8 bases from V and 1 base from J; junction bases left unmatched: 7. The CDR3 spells CASSPGGPSGANVLTF. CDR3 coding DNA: TGTGCCAGCTCCCCGGGGGGGCCTTCTGGGGCCAACGTCCTGACTTTC.

The CDR3 is CASSFPSGELFF. CDR3 sequence (DNA): TGTGCCAGCAGCTTTCCCAGCGGGGAGCTGTTTTTT. V gene TRBV5-4 combines with J gene TRBJ2-2; D not resolved. CDR1 is SGHNT and CDR2 is YYREEE in the germline V gene (reference sequence). V lost 2 bases, J lost 7 bases, and 6 bases lay in between. The CDR3 contains 12 residues.

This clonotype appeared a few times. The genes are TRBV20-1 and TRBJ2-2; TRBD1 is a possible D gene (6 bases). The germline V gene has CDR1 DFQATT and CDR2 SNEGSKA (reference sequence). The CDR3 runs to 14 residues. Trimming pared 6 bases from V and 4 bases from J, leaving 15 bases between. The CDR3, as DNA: TGCAGTGCCACCGGGACATCGAGCACCGGGGAGCTGTTTTTT. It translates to CSATGTSSTGELFF.

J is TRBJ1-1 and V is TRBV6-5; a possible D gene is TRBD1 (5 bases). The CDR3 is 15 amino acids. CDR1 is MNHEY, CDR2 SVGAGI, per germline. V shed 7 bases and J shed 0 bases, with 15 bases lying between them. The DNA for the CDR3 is TGTGCCAGCACCCGTGGGGGTACAGTGAACACTGAAGCTTTCTTT. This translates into CASTRGGTVNTEAFF.

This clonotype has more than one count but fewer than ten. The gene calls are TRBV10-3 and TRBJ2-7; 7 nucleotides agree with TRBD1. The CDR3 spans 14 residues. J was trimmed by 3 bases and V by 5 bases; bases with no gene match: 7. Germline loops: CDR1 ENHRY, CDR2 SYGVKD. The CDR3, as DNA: TGTGCCATCAGTCCCGGACAGGAAAGCTACGAGCAGTACTTC. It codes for CAISPGQESYEQYF.

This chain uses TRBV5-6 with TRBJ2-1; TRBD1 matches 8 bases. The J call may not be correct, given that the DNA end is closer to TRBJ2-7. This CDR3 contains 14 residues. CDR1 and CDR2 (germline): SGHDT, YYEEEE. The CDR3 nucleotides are TGTGCCAGCAGCCCCGGACAGGGAGGCCGAGAGCAGTACTTC. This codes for CASSPGQGGREQYF.

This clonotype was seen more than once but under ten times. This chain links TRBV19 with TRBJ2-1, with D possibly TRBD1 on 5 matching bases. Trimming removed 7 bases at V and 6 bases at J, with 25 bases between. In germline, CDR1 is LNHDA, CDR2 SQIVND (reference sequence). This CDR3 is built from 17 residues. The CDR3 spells CASTTRIRDPFSNEQFF. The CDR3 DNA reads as TGTGCCAGTACCACCCGTATCAGGGATCCGTTCTCCAATGAGCAGTTCTTC. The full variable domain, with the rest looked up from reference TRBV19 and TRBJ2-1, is DGGITQSPKYLFRKEGQNVTLSCEQNLNHDAMYWYRQDPGQGLRLIYYSQIVNDFQKGDIAEGYSVSREKKESFPLTVTSAQKNPTAFYLCASTTRIRDPFSNEQFFGPGTRLTVL.